This T cell receptor (beta chain) was retrieved from a study of blood T cell repertoires in COVID-19. About the study: The samples span acute and convalescent COVID-19 from the United States, Italy and Spain. Nucleic acid was either cDNA or gDNA, and it came from T cells, B-cell-depleted T cells, or PBMCs.

Trimming removed 5 bases at V and 0 bases at J, with 5 bases between. The germline gives CDR1 MNHEY, CDR2 SMNVEV (reference sequence). The CDR3 consists of 13 residues. In the study's own analysis: Counts of nucleated cells, estimated from reference gene primer amplification, were obtained. TCRdb's copy holds only in-frame clones and misses some; the assay was immunoSEQ multiplex PCR. V, J and clone size reflect that table, while D and trimming were determined from the DNA. The table lists about 85,000 clones, around 91% of them singletons, with 4.3% in the top ten. The source of this sequence is a woman of 80 years or more with active or convalescent COVID-19. The sample consisted of peripheral blood. This chain links TRBV27 with TRBJ2-1, with D hard to call. The chain's CDR3 is CASSPISYNEQFF. The CDR3 DNA follows: TGTGCCAGCAGTCCCATCTCCTACAATGAGCAGTTCTTC.